This TCR beta chain derives from a study of blood T cells in healthy people across ages. Study outcomes and limitations: PBMCs left unsorted prevented a conclusive naive versus antigen-experienced comparison. Researchers judged that diversity estimates from one million T cells fell short of true values. TCR beta diversity, measured per million T cells, fell in a roughly linear way with age.

With 3 bases clipped from V and 1 base from J, the junction kept 12 bases outside the gene matches. Germline V gene sequence: CDR1 LNHNV, CDR2 YYDKDF (reference sequence). This CDR3 is 17 amino acids long. Sample-barcoded 5' priming and a J-beta primer mix drove a second PCR of 7 to 11 cycles. TCRdb ran MiXCR on the 5' RACE reads and lists one entry per CDR3 protein. The table has roughly 860,000 distinct CDR3 sequences, 62% seen once. A word on this clonotype: Its antigen is still unknown.

The clonotype comes from a man aged 30-40 years in good health. The gene calls are TRBV15 and TRBJ2-7; 7 bases are a match to TRBD2. Sequenced sample: blood. The CDR3 DNA is TGTGCCACCAGCAGGGGGAGGGGAGATTTAATATCCTACGAGCAGTACTTC. Its protein product is CATSRGRGDLISYEQYF.